This paragraph reports one T cell receptor (beta chain). This sample stems from a study of T cell responses to AZD1222 COVID-19 vaccine. V trimming: 10 bases; J trimming: 6 bases; junction bases outside the gene matches: 7. The CDR3 loop spans 13 amino acids. Germline V CDR1 and CDR2: LGHDT, YNNKEL (reference sequence). Using immunoSEQ multiplex PCR, the repertoire was profiled, and TCRdb retains in-frame clones only, with some absent. The sample shows over 85,000 clones, about 90% of them seen only once. The chain couples TRBV3-1 (or the pseudogene TRBV3-2) to TRBJ2-1; TRBD2 aligns across 9 bases. The sequence came from an adult who received the AZD1222 COVID-19 vaccine. The sequenced sample was peripheral blood, obtained 28 days after the second AZD1222 dose. The chain's CDR3 is CATRLAGINEQFF. The CDR3 DNA reads TGTGCCACCAGGCTAGCGGGAATCAATGAGCAGTTCTTC.